This T cell receptor beta chain was sequenced for a study of radiation and T cells in renal cell carcinoma. As for the study in general: Nephrectomy followed 15 Gy stereotactic body radiation by 4 weeks.

The assay was immunoSEQ multiplex PCR, and TCRdb's table has in-frame clones only and misses some. This table holds about 130,000 clones, over 75% found once. Germline CDR1 is GTSNPN and CDR2 is SVGIG (reference sequence). The CDR3 consists of 17 residues. With 2 bases clipped from V and 4 bases from J, the junction kept 11 bases outside the gene matches. This sample's time point: baseline pretreatment blood. Treatment here: 15 Gy SBRT to primary tumor, nephrectomy 4 weeks later. The tumor was a clear cell renal cell carcinoma. Specimen: blood, collected from a patient whose treatment included radiotherapy and nephrectomy. The chain employs TRBV30 and TRBJ2-1, with 10 nucleotides matching TRBD2. This receptor was identified in a woman in her 50s with renal cell carcinoma. The CDR3 nucleotides are TGTGCCTGGAGTCCCCCCAGCGGGGGGGATTCTTACAATGAGCAGTTCTTC. Its translation: CAWSPPSGGDSYNEQFF.